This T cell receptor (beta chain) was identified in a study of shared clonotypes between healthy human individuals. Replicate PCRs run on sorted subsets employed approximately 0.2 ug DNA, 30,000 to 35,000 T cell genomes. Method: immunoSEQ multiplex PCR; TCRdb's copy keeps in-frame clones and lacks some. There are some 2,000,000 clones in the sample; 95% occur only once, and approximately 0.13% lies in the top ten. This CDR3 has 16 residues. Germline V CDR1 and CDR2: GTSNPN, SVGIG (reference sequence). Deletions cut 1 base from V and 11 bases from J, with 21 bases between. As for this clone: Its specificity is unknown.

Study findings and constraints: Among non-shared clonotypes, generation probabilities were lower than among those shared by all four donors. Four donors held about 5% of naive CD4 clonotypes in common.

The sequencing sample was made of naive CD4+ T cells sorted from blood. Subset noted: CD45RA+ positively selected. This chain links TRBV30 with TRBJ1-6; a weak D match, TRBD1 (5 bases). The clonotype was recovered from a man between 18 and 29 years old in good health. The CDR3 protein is CAWSANRGSGWTPLHF. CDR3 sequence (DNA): TGTGCCTGGAGTGCGAATAGGGGTTCGGGGTGGACACCCCTCCACTTT. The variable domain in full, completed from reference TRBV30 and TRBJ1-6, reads SQTIHQWPATLVQPVGSPLSLECTVEGTSNPNLYWYRQAAGRGLQLLFYSVGIGQISSEVPQNLSASRPQDRQFILSSKKLLLSDSGFYLCAWSANRGSGWTPLHFGNGTRLTVT.